The 32 T cell receptor beta chains below were found in one sample sequenced in a study of blood T cells in healthy people across ages. The use of a sample-barcoded 5' primer and a J-beta primer mix characterized a second PCR of roughly 7 to 11 cycles. MiXCR, run by TCRdb on the 5' RACE reads, gives a single entry per CDR3 protein. The sample holds 1.8 million or so distinct CDR3 sequences, roughly two fifths seen once. Material: blood. Receptor source: a human donor in good health.

This sequence joins TRBV4-3 and TRBJ1-1; the D gene is possibly TRBD1 (6 bases). The CDR3 runs to 17 residues. Germline V gene data show CDR1 as LGHNA and CDR2 as YSLEER. The germline V and J ends were trimmed by 1 base and 0 bases, with 15 bases remaining between them. In DNA form, the CDR3 reads TGCGCCAGCAGCCAAGCTGCGCGGGGGCTCCTGAACACTGAAGCTTTCTTT. The encoded protein is CASSQAARGLLNTEAFF.

V gene TRBV29-1 combines with J gene TRBJ1-1, with D maybe TRBD1 (5 bases). The germline V gene has CDR1 SQVTM and CDR2 ANQGSEA. CDR3 length: 17 amino acids. V gave up 6 bases and J gave up 0 bases, with 23 bases separating them. This chain's CDR3 is CSVAGRHGGYLNTEAFF. CDR3 nucleotides: TGCAGCGTCGCAGGGCGCCATGGTGGATATCTGAACACTGAAGCTTTCTTT. Looking up the rest from reference TRBV29-1 and TRBJ1-1 gives the full variable domain: SAVISQKPSRDICQRGTSLTIQCQVDSQVTMMFWYRQQPGQSLTLIATANQGSEATYESGFVIDKFPISRPNLTFSTLTVSNMSPEDSSIYLCSVAGRHGGYLNTEAFFGQGTRLTVV.

J is TRBJ2-1 and V is TRBV28; perhaps TRBD2 as D (5 bases). This CDR3 has 16 residues. V lost 4 bases to trimming and J lost 0 bases, with 13 bases between them. Germline V gene lookup returns CDR1 MDHEN and CDR2 SYDVKM. In DNA form, the CDR3 reads TGTGCCAGCAGTTCCAGGAGGTCAAGCTCCTACAATGAGCAGTTCTTC. This codes for CASSSRRSSSYNEQFF.

The table lists this clonotype with a few counts. The CDR3 DNA is TGTGCCAGCAGCGTACGGACTGGCGGTGAGCAGTTCTTC. Amino acid sequence: CASSVRTGGEQFF. The chain combines TRBV7-9 with TRBJ2-1; a possible D gene is TRBD2 (5 bases). The V gene lost 5 bases and the J gene lost 9 bases, with 14 bases spanning the gap. This CDR3 spans 13 amino acids. CDR1 is SEHNR and CDR2 is FQNEAQ in the germline V gene (reference sequence).

This clonotype was detected only a few times. The rearrangement links TRBV6-2 or TRBV6-3 to TRBJ2-7; D possibly corresponds to TRBD1 (7 bases). Trimming removed 1 base at V and 2 bases at J, with 12 bases between. This CDR3 spans 15 amino acids. Looked up from germline, CDR1 is MNHEY and CDR2 is SVGEGT. CDR3 in DNA: TGTGCCAGCAGTTACTTGGAGGGACAGACCTACGAGCAGTACTTC. This translates into CASSYLEGQTYEQYF.

The chain links TRBV4-3 to TRBJ2-5, with D perhaps matching TRBD2 (6 bases). CDR1 LGHNA and CDR2 YSLEER come from the germline V gene. V was clipped by 1 base and J by 2 bases, with 11 bases between them. The CDR3 has 15 residues. Here the CDR3 DNA reads TGCGCCAGCAGCCAAGGGGAGGAGGGTCAAGAGACCCAGTACTTC. Residues: CASSQGEEGQETQYF.

The sample holds a few counts of this clonotype. The gene calls are TRBV20-1 and TRBJ1-3, with D uncertain. The germline V gene has CDR1 DFQATT and CDR2 SNEGSKA (reference sequence). The germline V and J ends were trimmed by 1 base and 6 bases, with 7 bases remaining between them. This CDR3 spans 12 amino acids. CDR3 protein: CSARADENTIYF. DNA of the CDR3: TGCAGTGCTAGAGCTGATGAAAACACCATATATTTT.

The rearrangement uses TRBV29-1 and TRBJ1-2, with D maybe TRBD1 (6 bases). The germline V gene has CDR1 SQVTM and CDR2 ANQGSEA. The CDR3 spans 12 residues. V was trimmed by 2 bases and J by 9 bases, leaving 13 bases between them. The CDR3 loop is CSVESQGPSYTF. CDR3 in DNA: TGCAGCGTTGAATCCCAGGGGCCGAGCTACACCTTC.

The chain carries TRBV20-1 and TRBJ2-3, with 10 bases that match TRBD2. V shed 4 bases and J 0 bases; nucleotides not matched to a gene: 4. Looked up from germline, CDR1 is DFQATT and CDR2 is SNEGSKA (reference sequence). The CDR3 length is 15 residues. CDR3 loop: CSATLSGGSTDTQYF. The CDR3 coding sequence is TGCAGTGCTACCCTTAGCGGGGGGAGCACAGATACGCAGTATTTT.

On this clonotype: The junction and the germline gene differ at one end; a read error may be behind it. The chain is built from TRBV2 and TRBJ2-1, with 8 bases identical to TRBD1. Germline CDR1 and CDR2: SNHLY and FYNNEI. This CDR3 comprises 14 residues. The CDR3: CASTKRTGKNEQFF. The CDR3 nucleotides are TGCGCCAGCACTAAACGGACAGGGAAAAATGAGCAGTTCTTC.

The chain is built from TRBV12-3 or TRBV12-4 and TRBJ2-4; 9 nucleotides agree with TRBD2. V lost 3 bases to trimming and J lost 7 bases; unmatched junction nucleotides: 4. The CDR3 is 14 residues long. The CDR3 sequence is CASSFLAGSNIQYF. Written as DNA, the CDR3 is TGTGCCAGCAGTTTTCTAGCGGGGTCGAACATTCAGTACTTC.

This clonotype was observed a few times. This chain links TRBV4-3 with TRBJ2-1; 8 bases are a match to TRBD2. The CDR3 consists of 17 residues. CDR1 is LGHNA, CDR2 YSLEER, per germline. With V trimmed by 0 bases and J by 8 bases, 12 bases remained unmatched. The CDR3 nucleotides read TGCGCCAGCAGCCAAGATCACGGGGGGGGTACTAGGGATGAGCAGTTCTTC. Translating gives CASSQDHGGGTRDEQFF.

Notes on this clonotype: One junction end does not reproduce the germline sequence, and a read error may be involved. The V call is TRBV15, the J call TRBJ1-2; no firm D call. CDR3 length: 14 amino acids. The germline gives CDR1 LNHNV, CDR2 YYDKDF (reference sequence). CDR3 amino acids: CAASRVGLDYGYTF. The CDR3 DNA reads as TGTGCCGCCAGCAGAGTTGGGTTAGACTATGGCTACACCTTC.

This chain uses TRBV20-1 with TRBJ2-3; 10 bases match TRBD2. Germline CDR1 is DFQATT and CDR2 is SNEGSKA (reference sequence). Unmatched junction bases numbered 6, after V lost 3 bases and J lost 3 bases. The CDR3 is made up of 15 amino acids. Here the CDR3 DNA reads TGCAGTGCTAGGCGCCTAGCGGGGGTGACAGATACGCAGTATTTT. Translation gives CSARRLAGVTDTQYF.

CDR3 coding DNA: TGTGCCTATAAGGGAGGGGACGACGAGCAGTACTTC. Amino acid sequence: CAYKGGDDEQYF. V gene TRBV19 combines with J gene TRBJ2-7; 7 positions match TRBD2. V lost 11 bases and J lost 5; bases outside the gene matches: 9. CDR3 length equals 12 residues. In germline, CDR1 is LNHDA, CDR2 SQIVND (reference sequence).

This clonotype showed up just a few times. The V gene is TRBV20-1, the J gene TRBJ2-7; no firm D call. The germline V gene has CDR1 DFQATT and CDR2 SNEGSKA (reference sequence). The CDR3 is 14 amino acids. V lost 6 bases and J 3 bases, leaving 18 bases between the germline ends. CDR3 nucleotide sequence: TGCAGTGCCAGTCCGGGCCTCGGCGGCTACGAGCAGTACTTC. This sequence encodes CSASPGLGGYEQYF.

This clonotype was counted only a few times. This CDR3 reads CSVVGRGVSYEQYF. For the CDR3, the DNA is TGCAGCGTCGTTGGGCGGGGGGTTTCCTACGAGCAGTACTTC. The chain links TRBV29-1 to TRBJ2-7; TRBD2 agrees at 8 bases. Unmatched junction bases numbered 8, after V lost 6 bases and J lost 1 base. The CDR3 is 14 amino acids. Per germline, CDR1 SQVTM and CDR2 ANQGSEA.

This clonotype was picked up many times. V usage is TRBV29-1 and J usage is TRBJ2-6; the D gene is possibly TRBD1 (5 bases). Trimming stripped 2 bases from V and 2 bases from J, with 10 bases between. CDR1 SQVTM and CDR2 ANQGSEA come from the germline V gene. The length of the CDR3 is 15 residues. The CDR3 coding sequence is TGCAGCGTTGAATTAAGGGGCGCTGGGGCCAACGTCCTGACTTTC. It codes for CSVELRGAGANVLTF. Full variable domain (rest looked up from reference TRBV29-1 and TRBJ2-6): SAVISQKPSRDICQRGTSLTIQCQVDSQVTMMFWYRQQPGQSLTLIATANQGSEATYESGFVIDKFPISRPNLTFSTLTVSNMSPEDSSIYLCSVELRGAGANVLTFGAGSRLTVL.

This clonotype was counted only a few times. This chain connects TRBV4-1 to TRBJ2-7, with TRBD2 as a possible D gene (6 bases). Looked up from germline, CDR1 is MGHRA and CDR2 is YSYEKL. This CDR3 region has 15 residues. V was shortened by 2 bases and J by 3 bases, with 14 bases between the two germline ends. CDR3 coding DNA: TGCGCCAGCAGCCAAATGGAGGGGTCGGTCTACGAGCAGTACTTC. This encodes CASSQMEGSVYEQYF.

The chain has TRBV2 and TRBJ2-1; 7 positions match TRBD2. Per the germline V gene, CDR1 is SNHLY and CDR2 is FYNNEI. After removal of 6 bases from V and 6 bases from J, the junction contained 2 bases not matched to a gene. This CDR3 is built from 12 residues. CDR3 nucleotide sequence: TGTGCCAGCAGAAGGACTAGCAATGAGCAGTTCTTC. The encoded protein is CASRRTSNEQFF.

V is TRBV9 and J is TRBJ2-2; 9 bases are a match to TRBD1. CDR1 is SGDLS and CDR2 is YYNGEE in the germline V gene. CDR3 size: 18 residues. V was pared by 3 bases and J by 0 bases, with 9 bases of the junction left unmatched. CDR3 loop: CASSARGQGRANTGELFF. CDR3 coding DNA: TGTGCCAGCAGCGCTAGAGGACAGGGGCGTGCGAACACCGGGGAGCTGTTTTTT. The variable domain in full, with the rest retrieved from reference TRBV9 and TRBJ2-2, is DSGVTQTPKHLITATGQRVTLRCSPRSGDLSVYWYQQSLDQGLQFLIQYYNGEERAKGNILERFSAQQFPDLHSELNLSSLELGDSALYFCASSARGQGRANTGELFFGEGSRLTVL.

The chain has TRBV15 and TRBJ1-6; 7 nucleotides agree with TRBD1. V lost 0 bases and J lost 10; bases outside the gene matches: 12. The germline V gene has CDR1 LNHNV and CDR2 YYDKDF (reference sequence). The CDR3 contains 17 residues. The DNA for the CDR3 is TGTGCCACCAGCAGAGATCTCCTACAGGGGATAGGGTCACCCCTCCACTTT. Residues: CATSRDLLQGIGSPLHF.

A few counts support this clonotype. The rearrangement uses TRBV4-3 and TRBJ2-4; TRBD2 might be the D (6 bases). The J call may be faulty, since TRBJ2-7 better matches the DNA end. From germline, CDR1 is LGHNA and CDR2 YSLEER. The CDR3 runs 16 residues. In nucleotides, the CDR3 is TGCGCCAGCAGCCAAGAAGCTTTCGGGGGAGCCTACGAGCAGTACTTC. Translated, it gives CASSQEAFGGAYEQYF.

This clonotype showed up just a few times. This chain links TRBV21-1 with TRBJ2-7; the tabulated D call, TRBD2, remains unverified against the DNA. TRBV21-1 is a known pseudogene. The CDR3 loop spans 16 amino acids. CDR3 loop: CASSKGAGGSSYEQYF. The CDR3 coding sequence is TGTGCCAGCAGCAAAGGGGCCGGCGGAAGCTCCTACGAGCAGTACTTC.

CDR3 protein: CASSSGHTNYGYTF. CDR3 DNA: TGTGCCAGCAGCTCGGGACACACTAACTATGGCTACACCTTC. The chain combines TRBV7-2 with TRBJ1-2, with D perhaps TRBD1 (6 bases). CDR1 is SGHTA, CDR2 FQGNSA, per germline. V gave up 4 bases and J gave up 0 bases, with 9 bases separating them. CDR3 size: 14 residues. The variable domain in full, completed from reference TRBV7-2 and TRBJ1-2, reads GAGVSQSPSNKVTEKGKDVELRCDPISGHTALYWYRQSLGQGLEFLIYFQGNSAPDKSGLPSDRFSAERTGGSVSTLTIQRTQQEDSAVYLCASSSGHTNYGYTFGSGTRLTVV.

The chain couples TRBV27 to TRBJ1-1; 7 bases line up with TRBD1. Germline-derived CDR1 and CDR2 are MNHEY and SMNVEV (reference sequence). The CDR3 consists of 15 residues. Trimming removed 6 bases from V and 0 bases from J; junction bases left unmatched: 7. In DNA, the CDR3 is TGTGCCAGCAGACCGGGACAGTCATTGAACACTGAAGCTTTCTTT. Its protein product is CASRPGQSLNTEAFF.

The V call is TRBV27, the J call TRBJ2-7; D unresolved. Germline V gene data show CDR1 as MNHEY and CDR2 as SMNVEV (reference sequence). The CDR3 runs to 9 residues. Trimming took off 8 bases at V and 3 bases at J, with 2 bases between the two ends. Here the CDR3 DNA reads TGTGCCAGCTACTACGAGCAGTACTTC. This sequence encodes CASYYEQYF.

The chain combines TRBV14 with TRBJ1-2, with 7 bases matching TRBD1. The CDR3 has 14 residues. Germline loops: CDR1 SGHDN, CDR2 FVKESK. Germline trimming cut 4 bases from V and 8 bases from J; bases unmatched to any gene: 10. The CDR3 spells CASSLIDRVEGYTF. The CDR3 DNA is TGTGCCAGCAGCCTAATCGACAGGGTAGAAGGCTACACCTTC.

This clonotype was seen many times. The chain joins TRBV7-6 to TRBJ1-1; D gene ambiguous. Germline V CDR1 and CDR2: SGHVS, FNYEAQ. This CDR3 region has 14 residues. Trimming removed 7 bases from V and 5 bases from J, with 17 bases in between. The CDR3 loop is CASTAEETGTEAFF. The CDR3 DNA reads as TGTGCCAGCACCGCCGAAGAGACCGGGACTGAAGCTTTCTTT. The whole variable domain, filled in from reference TRBV7-6 and TRBJ1-1, reads GAGVSQSPRYKVTKRGQDVALRCDPISGHVSLYWYRQALGQGPEFLTYFNYEAQQDKSGLPNDRFSAERPEGSISTLTIQRTEQRDSAMYRCASTAEETGTEAFFGQGTRLTVV.

The chain recombines TRBV9 with TRBJ2-3; D possibly matches TRBD1 or TRBD2 (6 bases each). The V and J ends lost 0 bases and 2 bases respectively, with 16 bases between them. Germline CDR1 SGDLS, CDR2 YYNGEE. The CDR3 extends over 17 amino acids. CDR3 amino acids: CASSVGGRGTLTDTQYF. The CDR3 DNA reads as TGTGCCAGCAGCGTAGGGGGTCGGGGGACACTCACAGATACGCAGTATTTT.

The rearrangement links TRBV7-9 to TRBJ1-1; no clear D. CDR3 length: 17 amino acids. Trimming stripped 4 bases from V and 6 bases from J, with 24 bases between. Germline V lookup: CDR1 SEHNR, CDR2 FQNEAQ (reference sequence). CDR3 in amino acids: CASSYGVWGGLSAEAFF. As DNA, the CDR3 is TGTGCCAGCAGCTATGGTGTGTGGGGAGGGCTGAGCGCTGAAGCTTTCTTT.

V gene TRBV4-1 combines with J gene TRBJ1-2; possible D gene TRBD1, 6 bases. The germline V gene has CDR1 MGHRA and CDR2 YSYEKL. The CDR3 runs to 16 residues. V lost 0 bases and J lost 7, with 18 bases in between. The CDR3 spells CASSQDPGGEVVGYTF. The CDR3, as DNA: TGCGCCAGCAGCCAAGACCCCGGGGGCGAGGTCGTTGGCTACACCTTC.